This T cell receptor beta chain was captured in a study of blood T cell repertoires in COVID-19. Turning to the study itself: Italy, Spain and the United States were the sources of the convalescent and acute COVID-19 samples. T cells, B-cell-depleted T cells, or PBMCs provided the cDNA or gDNA that served as material.

Germline CDR1 reads MDHEN; CDR2 reads SYDVKM. CDR3 length equals 12 residues. Between the trimmed V and J ends, which lost 6 bases and 5 bases, there was a span of 11 bases. Per the study methods: Reference gene primer amplification in the assay estimated nucleated cell counts. Sequencing used immunoSEQ multiplex PCR; TCRdb keeps in-frame clones, though not all of them. That table gives V, J and clone size, and the DNA gave D and trimming. The sample lists around 190,000 clones, 83% occurring once. The sample comprised peripheral blood. The source is a human donor in a cohort sampled during active COVID-19. V usage is TRBV28 and J usage is TRBJ2-7; D might be TRBD2 (7 bases). Written as DNA, the CDR3 is TGTGCCAGCAGGGGGGGGCCCCACGAGCAGTACTTC. It yields the protein CASRGGPHEQYF.